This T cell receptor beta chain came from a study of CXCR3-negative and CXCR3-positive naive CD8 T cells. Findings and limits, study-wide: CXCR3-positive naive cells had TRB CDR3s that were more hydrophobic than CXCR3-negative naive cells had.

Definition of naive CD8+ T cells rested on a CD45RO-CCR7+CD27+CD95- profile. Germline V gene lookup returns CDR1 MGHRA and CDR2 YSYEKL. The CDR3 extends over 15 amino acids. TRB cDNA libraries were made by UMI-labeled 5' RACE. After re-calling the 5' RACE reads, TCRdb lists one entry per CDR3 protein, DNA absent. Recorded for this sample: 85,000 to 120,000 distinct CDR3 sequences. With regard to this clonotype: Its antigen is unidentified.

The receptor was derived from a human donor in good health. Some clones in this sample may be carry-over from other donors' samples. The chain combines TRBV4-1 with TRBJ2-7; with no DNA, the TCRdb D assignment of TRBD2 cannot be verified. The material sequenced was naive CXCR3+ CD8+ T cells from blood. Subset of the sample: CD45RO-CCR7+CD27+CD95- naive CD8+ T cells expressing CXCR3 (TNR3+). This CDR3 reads CASSQGRGSSYEQYF.